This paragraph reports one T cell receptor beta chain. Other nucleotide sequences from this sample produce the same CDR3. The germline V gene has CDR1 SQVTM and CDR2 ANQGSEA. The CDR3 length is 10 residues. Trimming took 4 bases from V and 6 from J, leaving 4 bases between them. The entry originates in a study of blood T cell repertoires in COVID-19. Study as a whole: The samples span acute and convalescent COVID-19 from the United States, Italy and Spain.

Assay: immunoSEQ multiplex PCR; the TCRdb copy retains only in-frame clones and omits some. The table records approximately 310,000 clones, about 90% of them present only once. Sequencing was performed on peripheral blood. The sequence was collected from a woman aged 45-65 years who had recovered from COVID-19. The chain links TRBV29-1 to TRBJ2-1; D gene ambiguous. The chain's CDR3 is CSVGLNEQFF. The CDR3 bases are TGCAGCGTTGGGCTCAATGAGCAGTTCTTC.